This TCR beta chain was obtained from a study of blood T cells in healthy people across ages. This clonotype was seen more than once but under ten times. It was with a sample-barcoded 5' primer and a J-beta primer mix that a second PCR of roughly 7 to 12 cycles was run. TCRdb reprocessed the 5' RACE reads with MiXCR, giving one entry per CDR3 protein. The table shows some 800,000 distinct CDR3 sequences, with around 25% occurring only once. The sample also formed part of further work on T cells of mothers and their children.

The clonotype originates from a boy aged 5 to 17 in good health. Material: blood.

This CDR3 is CASSLRPSNQPQHF. CDR3 bases: TGTGCCAGCAGTTTACGGCCGAGCAATCAGCCCCAGCATTTT. The V and J genes are TRBV28 and TRBJ1-5; D is unclear. Deletions cut 2 bases from V and 1 base from J, with 6 bases between. The CDR3 contains 14 residues. In germline, CDR1 is MDHEN, CDR2 SYDVKM. The complete variable domain, with remaining parts taken from reference TRBV28 and TRBJ1-5, reads DVKVTQSSRYLVKRTGEKVFLECVQDMDHENMFWYRQDPGLGLRLIYFSYDVKMKEKGDIPEGYSVSREKKERFSLILESASTNQTSMYLCASSLRPSNQPQHFGDGTRLSIL.